The 2 T cell receptor beta chains in this list originate from one sample, sequenced in a study of CD8+CD57+ T cells in acquired aplastic anemia. Researchers used genomic DNA as the template to profile TCR beta VDJ and CDR3. TCRdb recomputed calls from the reads with MiXCR, one row per CDR3 protein. The sample includes 250,000 to 300,000 distinct CDR3 sequences, 55% to 60% of them seen just once. The sequencing sample was made of sorted CD4+, CD8+, or CD8+CD57+ T cells (not recorded which) from PBMCs. The receptors originated from a human donor with severe aplastic anemia or a healthy control (not recorded which).

This clonotype showed up just once. The CDR3 region has the DNA TGTGCCAGCAGCTCACCGGGACAGCCCTACGAGCAGTACTTC. It specifies CASSSPGQPYEQYF. The rearrangement uses TRBV5-8 and TRBJ2-7, with 7 bases fitting TRBD1. V gave up 3 bases and J gave up 2 bases; unmatched junction bases: 5. The germline gives CDR1 SGHTS, CDR2 YDEGEE. The CDR3 consists of 14 residues.

The chain joins TRBV15 to TRBJ1-6; perhaps TRBD1 as D (5 bases). CDR3 length: 13 residues. Germline CDR1 is LNHNV and CDR2 is YYDKDF (reference sequence). Between the trimmed V and J ends, which lost 7 bases and 7 bases, there was a span of 11 bases. CDR3 nucleotides: TGTGCCACCACGGCAGGGTTGAATTCACCCCTCCACTTT. Translating gives CATTAGLNSPLHF.